There are many counts of the clone carrying this T cell receptor beta chain. The target antigen is unknown. This sample stems from a study of Graves' ophthalmopathy and Graves' hyperthyroidism. Study-level findings and limits: Between ophthalmopathy and stable hyperthyroidism, a 13-signature model drew a separation with around 86% sensitivity and 70% to 84% specificity. Clonotypes were expanded in thyroid at above 0.001 frequency, and most also appeared in blood.

From RNA, the CDR3 regions of TCR beta chains were amplified and sequenced. RT-PCR in the first round used HTBI primers; a second-round multiplex PCR followed. Via MiXCR, TCRdb re-called the multiplex PCR reads, giving one row per CDR3 protein. The sample consists of 560,000 or so distinct CDR3 sequences, under 40% of them appearing once. CDR1 is DFQATT, CDR2 SNEGSKA, per germline (reference sequence). Trimming took 0 bases from V and 2 from J, leaving 17 bases between them. This CDR3 has 17 residues. Sequencing was carried out using peripheral blood or thyroid tissue (not recorded which). The V call is TRBV20-1, the J call TRBJ1-5, with D unresolved. The receptor was isolated from an adult man with Graves' hyperthyroidism. CDR3 region: CSARDLWFEDGNQPQHF. CDR3 in DNA: TGCAGTGCTAGAGATTTGTGGTTCGAGGACGGCAATCAGCCCCAGCATTTT.